The 30 T cell receptor beta chains listed next were all sequenced from one sample in a study of blood T cells in healthy people across ages. Primers used in a second PCR of roughly 7 to 12 cycles were a sample-barcoded 5' primer and a J-beta primer mix. MiXCR was run by TCRdb on the 5' RACE reads, yielding one entry per CDR3 protein. The data show 1.5 million to 2 million distinct CDR3 sequences, with roughly 27% seen just once and over 7% held by the top ten. Sample: blood. Every receptor here comes from a woman aged 25 to 39 in good health.

This rearrangement joins TRBV5-1 to TRBJ2-7, with 7 bases aligning to TRBD1. V shed 4 bases, J shed 4 bases, and the junction held 11 bases outside the gene matches. Germline V gene sequence: CDR1 SGHRS, CDR2 YFSETQ. The CDR3 sequence is 15 residues long. The CDR3 DNA sequence: TGCGCCAGCAGCAACCGACAGGGCCCCAGGTACGAGCAGTACTTC. It codes for CASSNRQGPRYEQYF. The whole variable domain, remainder taken from reference TRBV5-1 and TRBJ2-7, is KAGVTQTPRYLIKTRGQQVTLSCSPISGHRSVSWYQQTPGQGLQFLFEYFSETQRNKGNFPGRFSGRQFSNSRSEMNVSTLELGDSALYLCASSNRQGPRYEQYFGPGTRLTVT.

The chain is built from TRBV11-2 and TRBJ2-7; no reliable D call. The CDR3 runs 13 residues. Germline-derived CDR1 and CDR2 are SGHAT and FQNNGV. Trimming took off 4 bases at V and 5 bases at J, with 12 bases between the two ends. The CDR3 loop reads CASSSVPADEQYF. The CDR3 nucleotides are TGTGCCAGCAGCTCCGTCCCAGCCGACGAGCAGTACTTC.

This clonotype was seen only a few times. The chain links TRBV5-1 to TRBJ2-1, with 7 bases lining up with TRBD1. Near its end, the DNA agrees better with TRBJ2-7, so the J call may be wrong. The CDR3 has 14 amino acids. Germline V gene data show CDR1 as SGHRS and CDR2 as YFSETQ. The CDR3 DNA sequence: TGCGCCAGCACCCTACAGGGGACCTACAATGAGCAGTACTTC. Translated, it gives CASTLQGTYNEQYF.

Concerning this clonotype: An end of the junction differs from the germline gene, which may be a read error. The rearrangement links TRBV6-2 or TRBV6-3 to TRBJ2-1; D possibly corresponds to TRBD2 (6 bases). The CDR3 loop spans 14 amino acids. Germline V CDR1 and CDR2: MNHEY, SVGEGT. This chain's CDR3 is CPSSSPGLNNEQFF. The CDR3, as DNA: TGTCCCAGCAGTTCTCCGGGACTGAACAATGAGCAGTTCTTC.

V is TRBV19 and J is TRBJ2-7; the D gene is possibly TRBD1 (5 bases). CDR3 length equals 13 residues. V lost 5 bases, J lost 2 bases, and 10 bases lay in between. CDR1 and CDR2 from the germline V gene are LNHDA and SQIVND (reference sequence). This CDR3 reads CASSLDKTYEQYF. The DNA for the CDR3 is TGTGCCAGTAGTTTGGACAAAACCTACGAGCAGTACTTC.

About this clonotype itself: The CDR3 ends on some other residue instead of the conserved phenylalanine or tryptophan, so this is likely a read error. The chain joins TRBV11-2 to TRBJ2-5; 8 nucleotides match TRBD1. Unmatched junction bases numbered 6, after V lost 0 bases and J lost 3 bases. This CDR3 region has 16 residues. Germline V gene data show CDR1 as SGHAT and CDR2 as FQNNGV. This CDR3 reads CASSLEIPTGEETQYC. The CDR3 coding sequence is TGTGCCAGCAGCTTAGAGATTCCGACAGGGGAAGAGACCCAGTACTGC.

The rearrangement joins TRBV20-1 to TRBJ2-1; D is ambiguous. Germline CDR1 is DFQATT and CDR2 is SNEGSKA (reference sequence). The germline V and J ends were trimmed by 3 bases and 6 bases, with 6 bases remaining between them. This CDR3 spans 11 amino acids. This CDR3 reads CSASNSNEQFF. CDR3 DNA sequence: TGCAGTGCTAGTAATAGCAATGAGCAGTTCTTC.

This clonotype was seen repeatedly, ten times or more. In DNA, the CDR3 is TGTGCCAGCAGTTTAGCGAAGTCTTATCCTGAAGCTTTCTTT. Translation gives CASSLAKSYPEAFF. The chain uses TRBV12-3 or TRBV12-4 and TRBJ1-1; D uncertain. V was cut by 0 bases and J by 6 bases, with 11 bases left in between. The CDR3 length is 14 residues.

Concerning this clonotype: A much bigger clone sits one base away, suggesting this may be a read error. V and J are TRBV6-6 and TRBJ2-5; no definite D call. Trimming left V 10 bases short and J 0 bases short, with 6 bases between. Germline-derived CDR1 and CDR2 are MNHNY and SVGAGI (reference sequence). The CDR3 spans 11 residues. CDR3 in amino acids: CANQNQETQYF. CDR3 DNA sequence: TGTGCCAACCAAAACCAAGAGACCCAGTACTTC.

This clonotype occurred a few times. The J gene is TRBJ2-5, the V gene TRBV2; tentatively, D is TRBD1 (5 bases). The CDR3 has 12 residues. The V end lost 8 bases, the J end lost 4 bases, and 11 bases lay between the germline ends. The germline V gene has CDR1 SNHLY and CDR2 FYNNEI. CDR3 in amino acids: CASAGQSETQYF. The CDR3 DNA follows: TGTGCCAGCGCTGGACAATCAGAGACCCAGTACTTC.

CDR3 residues: CASSLEGIAGELFF. CDR3 DNA sequence: TGTGCCAGCAGCTTAGAGGGTATCGCCGGGGAGCTGTTTTTT. V is TRBV11-2 and J is TRBJ2-2; D unclear. V was trimmed by 0 bases and J by 6 bases, leaving 8 bases between them. This CDR3 region has 14 residues. Looked up from germline, CDR1 is SGHAT and CDR2 is FQNNGV.

This clonotype was observed many times. J is TRBJ2-7 and V is TRBV12-3 or TRBV12-4, with TRBD1 identical over 10 bases. The junction had 6 bases not matched to a gene; V was cut back by 6 bases and J by 1 base. The CDR3 is 15 residues long. The CDR3 DNA follows: TGTGCCAGCAGGCCGACAGGGGGCGCTTCCTACGAGCAGTACTTC. Amino acid sequence: CASRPTGGASYEQYF.

The sample holds many counts of this clonotype. This chain joins TRBV9 and TRBJ2-6; D remains ambiguous. Germline assignment: CDR1 SGDLS and CDR2 YYNGEE. This CDR3 comprises 13 residues. The V end was cut by 0 bases, the J end by 2 bases, with 0 bases between. The chain's CDR3 is CASSVAGANVLTF. The DNA of the CDR3 is TGTGCCAGCAGCGTAGCTGGGGCCAACGTCCTGACTTTC.

This clonotype was seen more than once but under ten times. The limits of the CDR3 on the DNA are not certain, so only TCRdb's listed CDR3 is given. V is TRBV20-1 and J is TRBJ2-3. Germline V lookup: CDR1 DFQATT, CDR2 SNEGSKA (reference sequence). The CDR3 is 15 amino acids long, termini counted. The CDR3 loop reads CSATVADIGADTQYF.

The chain carries TRBV5-1 and TRBJ2-1, with TRBD1 matching over 9 bases. This CDR3 is 17 amino acids long. The V and J ends lost 4 bases and 6 bases, in that order; junction bases with no gene match: 14. In germline, CDR1 is SGHRS, CDR2 YFSETQ. For the CDR3, the DNA is TGCGCCAGCAGCCCGGGAGTTTGGGACAGGGATACCAATGAGCAGTTCTTC. Its protein is CASSPGVWDRDTNEQFF.

The gene calls are TRBV6-4 and TRBJ2-7; 9 bases fit TRBD1. The length of the CDR3 is 14 residues. V was pared by 8 bases and J by 2 bases, with 7 bases of the junction left unmatched. Looked up from germline, CDR1 is MRHNA and CDR2 is SNTAGT. CDR3 in amino acids: CASARTGATYEQYF. Written as DNA, the CDR3 is TGTGCCAGCGCCCGGACAGGGGCTACCTACGAGCAGTACTTC.

The chain links TRBV7-9 to TRBJ1-2, with D perhaps matching TRBD1 (6 bases). V was shortened by 1 base and J by 10 bases, with 16 bases between the two germline ends. CDR3 size: 14 residues. Germline assignment: CDR1 SEHNR and CDR2 FQNEAQ (reference sequence). This CDR3 reads CASSLGSAGEDYTF. In DNA, the CDR3 is TGTGCCAGCAGCTTAGGTTCGGCAGGGGAAGACTACACCTTC.

The gene calls are TRBV7-9 and TRBJ2-1; TRBD1 agrees at 7 bases. The CDR3 spans 16 residues. Germline trimming cut 5 bases from V and 2 bases from J; bases unmatched to any gene: 9. The germline CDR1 and CDR2 sequences are SEHNR and FQNEAQ (reference sequence). The CDR3 reads CASSARWDRTYNEQFF. In nucleotides, the CDR3 is TGTGCCAGCAGCGCCCGTTGGGACAGAACCTACAATGAGCAGTTCTTC.

The CDR3 spells CSAGGEGADGELFF. In DNA, the CDR3 is TGCAGCGCCGGGGGCGAGGGGGCGGACGGGGAGCTGTTTTTT. V gene TRBV29-1 combines with J gene TRBJ2-2; TRBD1 might be the D (7 bases). CDR3 length equals 14 residues. Trimming removed 7 bases from V and 7 bases from J, with 19 bases in between. The germline V gene encodes CDR1 SQVTM and CDR2 ANQGSEA.

This clonotype has only a few counts. The chain employs TRBV5-1 and TRBJ1-4; maybe TRBD1 (5 bases). Between the trimmed V and J ends, which lost 5 bases and 14 bases, there was a span of 19 bases. CDR1 is SGHRS and CDR2 is YFSETQ in the germline V gene. The CDR3 has 13 amino acids. CDR3 DNA: TGCGCCAGCAGAATACAGGCTGGCGATAGGCTGTTTTTT. As protein: CASRIQAGDRLFF. The complete variable domain, with remaining parts taken from reference TRBV5-1 and TRBJ1-4, reads KAGVTQTPRYLIKTRGQQVTLSCSPISGHRSVSWYQQTPGQGLQFLFEYFSETQRNKGNFPGRFSGRQFSNSRSEMNVSTLELGDSALYLCASRIQAGDRLFFGSGTQLSVL.

This clonotype has just a few counts. V is TRBV28 and J is TRBJ2-2; 14 nucleotides line up with TRBD2. CDR1 is MDHEN, CDR2 SYDVKM, per germline. Trimming cost V 4 bases and J 4 bases; bases outside gene matches: 5. The CDR3 covers 17 residues. CDR3 amino acids: CASSSRTSGGITGELFF. The CDR3 region has the DNA TGTGCCAGCAGTTCCAGGACTAGCGGGGGGATCACCGGGGAGCTGTTTTTT.

This clonotype was seen more than once but under ten times. The chain carries TRBV5-5 and TRBJ2-1, with D unclear. CDR3 length equals 13 residues. Trimming pared 2 bases from V and 10 bases from J, leaving 13 bases between. Germline CDR1 SGHKS, CDR2 YYEKEE (reference sequence). The CDR3 protein is CASSFWTASEQFF. As DNA, the CDR3 is TGTGCCAGCAGCTTTTGGACGGCGTCCGAGCAGTTCTTC.

This clonotype was seen only a few times. The V and J genes are TRBV12-3 or TRBV12-4 and TRBJ2-4; unclear D gene. V gave up 6 bases and J gave up 0 bases, with 12 bases separating them. This CDR3 region has 15 residues. In DNA form, the CDR3 reads TGTGCCAGCAGCCCCTCGGAGATAGCCAAAAACATTCAGTACTTC. The encoded protein is CASSPSEIAKNIQYF.

This clonotype was seen only a few times. This rearrangement joins TRBV27 to TRBJ2-7, with D hard to call. Trimming left V 6 bases short and J 6 bases short, with 9 bases between. Germline CDR1 reads MNHEY; CDR2 reads SMNVEV (reference sequence). The CDR3 consists of 11 residues. The CDR3 sequence: CASRDSLEQYF. The CDR3 bases are TGTGCCAGCAGAGACTCCCTCGAGCAGTACTTC.

This clonotype showed up just a few times. The rearrangement uses TRBV20-1 and TRBJ2-5; D possibly corresponds to TRBD2 (5 bases). Germline CDR1 and CDR2: DFQATT and SNEGSKA (reference sequence). The length of the CDR3 is 16 residues. Trimming cost V 1 base and J 3 bases, with 18 bases left between them. The CDR3 region has the DNA TGCAGTGCTAGAGGGAAGAGGGTAGGCGAGAAAGAGACCCAGTACTTC. The encoded protein is CSARGKRVGEKETQYF.

This chain connects TRBV10-3 to TRBJ2-5; D uncertain. The length of the CDR3 is 14 residues. V lost 3 bases, J lost 0 bases, and 8 bases lay in between. Germline CDR1 and CDR2: ENHRY and SYGVKD. This chain's CDR3 is CAISDPTDQETQYF. DNA of the CDR3: TGTGCCATCAGTGATCCCACGGACCAAGAGACCCAGTACTTC.

This clonotype showed up many times. This rearrangement joins TRBV12-3 or TRBV12-4 to TRBJ2-7; D is possibly TRBD1 (5 bases). Trimming removed 0 bases from V and 7 bases from J, with 10 bases in between. This CDR3 has 13 amino acids. CDR3 sequence: CASSLALKGEQYF. The CDR3 DNA reads TGTGCCAGCAGTTTAGCGCTAAAGGGGGAGCAGTACTTC.

In its sample, this clonotype was seen a few times. This rearrangement joins TRBV5-1 to TRBJ2-1, with 12 bases lining up with TRBD1. This CDR3 comprises 17 residues. Germline values: CDR1 SGHRS, CDR2 YFSETQ. Germline trimming cut 4 bases from V and 3 bases from J; bases unmatched to any gene: 8. In nucleotides, the CDR3 is TGCGCCAGCAGCGCCGGGACAGGGGGCGTCTACTACAATGAGCAGTTCTTC. Protein: CASSAGTGGVYYNEQFF. Full variable domain (missing parts from reference TRBV5-1 and TRBJ2-1): KAGVTQTPRYLIKTRGQQVTLSCSPISGHRSVSWYQQTPGQGLQFLFEYFSETQRNKGNFPGRFSGRQFSNSRSEMNVSTLELGDSALYLCASSAGTGGVYYNEQFFGPGTRLTVL.

The V and J genes are TRBV7-2 and TRBJ1-6; D call uncertain. Germline values: CDR1 SGHTA, CDR2 FQGNSA. This CDR3 has 12 amino acids. Trimming took 5 bases from V and 8 from J, leaving 7 bases between them. CDR3 in amino acids: CASSPYDSPLHF. The CDR3 DNA reads TGTGCCAGCAGCCCGTATGATTCACCCCTCCACTTT.

This clonotype was picked up a small number of times. V is TRBV12-3 or TRBV12-4 and J is TRBJ2-1, with 10 bases lining up with TRBD2. The CDR3 sequence is 15 residues long. The ends lost 6 bases at V and 3 bases at J; junction bases unmatched: 5. CDR3 DNA sequence: TGTGCCAGCAGCAAAACTAGCGGGATCTACAATGAGCAGTTCTTC. Protein: CASSKTSGIYNEQFF.